The 27 T cell receptor beta chains below come from one sample, sequenced in a study of cytomegalovirus exposure and HLA in healthy donors. PCR primers comprised 60 Vbeta and 13 Jbeta primers. Data came from immunoSEQ multiplex PCR; TCRdb stores just in-frame clones and leaves some out. Of about 85,000 clones in the sample, 75% to 85% were seen once. Input material: PBMCs. The receptor set was obtained from a man aged 45-65 years in good health and CMV-seropositive.

V gene TRBV9 combines with J gene TRBJ2-5, with 7 nucleotides matching TRBD2. Trimming took 0 bases from V and 1 from J; bases not matched to a gene: 6. The CDR3 is made up of 16 amino acids. CDR1 is SGDLS, CDR2 YYNGEE, per germline. CDR3: CASSVGSGRFQETQYF. CDR3 sequence (DNA): TGTGCCAGCAGCGTAGGTAGCGGGCGCTTCCAAGAGACCCAGTACTTC.

V gene TRBV29-1 combines with J gene TRBJ2-7, with D possibly being TRBD1 (5 bases). CDR3 size: 12 residues. Trimming took off 4 bases at V and 4 bases at J, with 11 bases between the two ends. From germline, CDR1 is SQVTM and CDR2 ANQGSEA. The CDR3 DNA follows: TGCAGCGTTGGGAGACAGACGTACGAGCAGTACTTC. Its translation: CSVGRQTYEQYF.

This clone was counted a few times. The chain recombines TRBV29-1 with TRBJ2-2; TRBD1 aligns across 11 bases. This CDR3 is built from 16 residues. Trimming removed 0 bases from V and 6 bases from J; junction bases left unmatched: 6. Germline CDR1 reads SQVTM; CDR2 reads ANQGSEA. This CDR3 is CSVEDWDRGISGELFF. CDR3 in DNA: TGCAGCGTTGAAGATTGGGACAGGGGGATATCCGGGGAGCTGTTTTTT.

The CDR3 DNA reads TGTGCCAGCTCACCGGGCAGGGCTAATGAAAAACTGTTTTTT. Amino acid sequence: CASSPGRANEKLFF. The chain links TRBV18 to TRBJ1-4, with D tentatively TRBD1 (5 bases). Germline CDR1 reads KGHSH; CDR2 reads LQKENI. The CDR3 runs 14 residues. The germline V and J ends were trimmed by 3 bases and 3 bases, with 8 bases remaining between them.

The chain combines TRBV6-5 with TRBJ2-2; 7 nucleotides agree with TRBD1. In germline, CDR1 is MNHEY, CDR2 SVGAGI. The CDR3 is 15 amino acids. The ends lost 6 bases at V and 6 bases at J; junction bases unmatched: 10. The DNA of the CDR3 is TGTGCCAGCAGAATAAGCACAGGGGTCGCCGGGGAGCTGTTTTTT. It is translated as CASRISTGVAGELFF.

V is TRBV9 and J is TRBJ2-7; D perhaps matches TRBD2 (6 bases). This CDR3 is built from 15 residues. V was trimmed by 4 bases and J by 2 bases, leaving 16 bases between them. Germline V lookup: CDR1 SGDLS, CDR2 YYNGEE. The CDR3 DNA is TGTGCCAGCAGCCTACGGCGGGAACCGACCTACGAGCAGTACTTC. Amino acid sequence: CASSLRREPTYEQYF.

The rearrangement joins TRBV4-2 to TRBJ2-5, with a possible D match to TRBD2 (6 bases). Germline V CDR1 and CDR2: LGHNA, YNFKEQ. The V end was cut by 0 bases, the J end by 3 bases, with 14 bases between. The CDR3 has 16 residues. The CDR3 DNA reads as TGTGCCAGCAGCCAAGATTGGAATAGCGGTGAAGAGACCCAGTACTTC. This encodes CASSQDWNSGEETQYF.

The V call is TRBV7-9, the J call TRBJ2-7, with 7 bases fitting TRBD1. The CDR3 totals 15 residues. Germline V gives CDR1 SEHNR, CDR2 FQNEAQ (reference sequence). The trim removed 5 bases at V and 6 bases at J, leaving 13 bases unmatched. CDR3 sequence (DNA): TGTGCCAGCAGCCCCTTGACAGGGTTCTCGTCCGAGCAGTACTTC. Protein product: CASSPLTGFSSEQYF.

A remark on this clone: This same CDR3 is encoded by further DNA sequences in the sample. This chain joins TRBV18 and TRBJ2-1; D is possibly TRBD1 (5 bases). V was pared by 2 bases and J by 0 bases, with 8 bases between. CDR3 size: 15 residues. CDR1 KGHSH and CDR2 LQKENI come from the germline V gene. The CDR3 coding sequence is TGTGCCAGCTCACCAGGACAAAGCTCCTACAATGAGCAGTTCTTC. This encodes CASSPGQSSYNEQFF.

The chain couples TRBV2 to TRBJ2-5; unclear D gene. The CDR3 totals 11 residues. V lost 4 bases and J lost 5, with 5 bases in between. From germline, CDR1 is SNHLY and CDR2 FYNNEI. The CDR3 nucleotides are TGTGCCAGCAGTGTCTTGGAGACCCAGTACTTC. Translated: CASSVLETQYF.

This sequence joins TRBV7-2 and TRBJ2-6, with D perhaps matching TRBD2 (6 bases). CDR1 is SGHTA and CDR2 is FQGNSA in the germline V gene. There are 17 residues in the CDR3. V lost 3 bases, J lost 4 bases, and 16 bases lay in between. The CDR3: CASSFDLSGAGANVLTF. The DNA of the CDR3 is TGTGCCAGCAGCTTCGACCTTTCGGGAGCCGGGGCCAACGTCCTGACTTTC.

V usage is TRBV5-1 and J usage is TRBJ1-2; D perhaps matches TRBD1 (6 bases). The CDR3 spans 15 residues. Germline CDR1 reads SGHRS; CDR2 reads YFSETQ. V lost 5 bases and J 7 bases, leaving 21 bases between the germline ends. The chain's CDR3 is CASRPVQGGPAGYTF. The CDR3 DNA reads as TGCGCCAGCAGACCAGTACAGGGTGGACCCGCTGGCTACACCTTC.

V and J are TRBV19 and TRBJ2-5, with 8 bases aligning to TRBD1. Germline assignment: CDR1 LNHDA and CDR2 SQIVND (reference sequence). This CDR3 contains 14 residues. Unmatched junction bases numbered 8, after V lost 7 bases and J lost 4 bases. This CDR3 is CASTRKTGAETQYF. The DNA for the CDR3 is TGTGCCAGTACCCGCAAGACAGGGGCAGAGACCCAGTACTTC.

The rearrangement links TRBV18 to TRBJ2-5; 14 bases are shared with TRBD2. The germline gives CDR1 KGHSH, CDR2 LQKENI. J gave up 4 bases and V 3 bases, and 1 base lay outside the gene matches. This CDR3 is built from 15 residues. CDR3 in DNA: TGTGCCAGCTCACCGACTAGCGGGAGGGCAGAGACCCAGTACTTC. Translated: CASSPTSGRAETQYF.

The chain joins TRBV2 to TRBJ2-5; D is possibly TRBD1 (6 bases). V dropped 1 base and J dropped 4 bases, with 13 bases sitting between them. This CDR3 comprises 15 residues. CDR1 and CDR2 (germline): SNHLY, FYNNEI. The CDR3 protein is CASSEGGLIGETQYF. The CDR3 nucleotides are TGTGCCAGCAGTGAAGGGGGGCTCATAGGAGAGACCCAGTACTTC.

This chain links TRBV25-1 with TRBJ1-1, with D possibly being TRBD1 (5 bases). In germline, CDR1 is MGHDK, CDR2 SYGVNS. Deletions cut 2 bases from V and 11 bases from J, with 9 bases between. The CDR3 has 11 amino acids. CDR3 sequence (DNA): TGTGCCAGCAGTGAAGGTGGGGGGGCTTTCTTT. This translates into CASSEGGGAFF.

The V gene is TRBV11-2, the J gene TRBJ2-2, with D tentatively TRBD2 (6 bases). V dropped 5 bases and J dropped 0 bases, with 19 bases sitting between them. This CDR3 comprises 18 residues. Germline V lookup: CDR1 SGHAT, CDR2 FQNNGV. DNA for the CDR3: TGTGCCAGCAGCCCACAAAGACCGGGAGCTACGAACACCGGGGAGCTGTTTTTT. This gives the protein CASSPQRPGATNTGELFF.

Only a few counts were recorded for this clone. This chain links TRBV18 with TRBJ2-7, with D tentatively TRBD1 (5 bases). Trimming took off 6 bases at V and 2 bases at J, with 14 bases between the two ends. The CDR3 length is 14 residues. Germline-derived CDR1 and CDR2 are KGHSH and LQKENI. DNA for the CDR3: TGTGCCAGCTCGACGGACACGAAAACCTACGAGCAGTACTTC. This gives the protein CASSTDTKTYEQYF.

V is TRBV20-1 and J is TRBJ1-3, with D unclear. Germline CDR1 DFQATT, CDR2 SNEGSKA (reference sequence). CDR3 length equals 11 residues. Trimming removed 5 bases from V and 4 bases from J, with 6 bases in between. The CDR3 is CSAPAGNTIYF. The CDR3 DNA follows: TGCAGTGCTCCCGCGGGAAACACCATATATTTT.

This chain uses TRBV19 with TRBJ2-1; 7 bases are a match to TRBD2. The V and J ends lost 7 bases and 9 bases, in that order; junction bases with no gene match: 9. Per germline, CDR1 LNHDA and CDR2 SQIVND (reference sequence). CDR3 length equals 13 residues. CDR3 bases: TGTGCCAGTAACCGCGGGAGAGAGAGTGAGCAGTTCTTC. Translating it yields CASNRGRESEQFF. The variable domain in full, with the rest retrieved from reference TRBV19 and TRBJ2-1, is DGGITQSPKYLFRKEGQNVTLSCEQNLNHDAMYWYRQDPGQGLRLIYYSQIVNDFQKGDIAEGYSVSREKKESFPLTVTSAQKNPTAFYLCASNRGRESEQFFGPGTRLTVL.

This chain joins TRBV4-2 and TRBJ2-1, with a tentative D call TRBD1 (6 bases). Germline assignment: CDR1 LGHNA and CDR2 YNFKEQ. The CDR3 loop spans 14 amino acids. V was shortened by 3 bases and J by 7 bases, with 13 bases between the two germline ends. This CDR3 is CASSQTSGVNEQFF. The CDR3 DNA reads TGTGCCAGCAGCCAGACCTCAGGGGTAAATGAGCAGTTCTTC.

This clone came up a few times. This chain joins TRBV5-5 and TRBJ2-5; TRBD1 might be the D (6 bases). CDR1 and CDR2 (germline): SGHKS, YYEKEE (reference sequence). Trimming cost V 0 bases and J 3 bases, with 15 bases left between them. The CDR3 consists of 16 residues. The CDR3 DNA follows: TGTGCCAGCAGCTTGGAACAGGGTACGGTCGAAGAGACCCAGTACTTC. Amino acids: CASSLEQGTVEETQYF.

The chain recombines TRBV27 with TRBJ2-7, with D unclear. CDR1 and CDR2 (germline): MNHEY, SMNVEV (reference sequence). The CDR3 is 13 amino acids. CDR3 protein: CSSGAAYEHEQYF. The DNA of the CDR3 is TGTTCTTCAGGCGCCGCCTATGAGCACGAGCAGTACTTC.

This clone was seen a single time. V and J are TRBV4-3 and TRBJ2-1; 10 positions agree with TRBD2. This CDR3 contains 15 residues. V was pared by 4 bases and J by 5 bases, with 5 bases of the junction left unmatched. Germline-derived CDR1 and CDR2 are LGHNA and YSLEER. The CDR3 DNA reads as TGCGCCAGCAGCCCGGGGACTAGCGTAAACAATGAGCAGTTCTTC. Encoded protein: CASSPGTSVNNEQFF.

The chain employs TRBV7-9 and TRBJ2-5; TRBD2 agrees at 7 bases. After removal of 1 base from V and 3 bases from J, the junction contained 8 bases not matched to a gene. CDR1 is SEHNR, CDR2 FQNEAQ, per germline (reference sequence). The CDR3 consists of 16 residues. CDR3 DNA sequence: TGTGCCAGCAGCTTAGGGGGAGGGCTGGAGAAAGAGACCCAGTACTTC. It specifies CASSLGGGLEKETQYF.

The rearrangement joins TRBV7-9 to TRBJ2-1, with D maybe TRBD2 (6 bases). Per germline, CDR1 SEHNR and CDR2 FQNEAQ (reference sequence). CDR3 length: 14 residues. V lost 5 bases and J lost 8, with 16 bases in between. CDR3 nucleotide sequence: TGTGCCAGCAGCCAAGCATCACTAGCTGATGAGCAGTTCTTC. Amino acids: CASSQASLADEQFF.

The rearrangement uses TRBV29-1 and TRBJ2-2; D perhaps matches TRBD2 (7 bases). The CDR3 extends over 15 amino acids. Germline CDR1 is SQVTM and CDR2 is ANQGSEA. V lost 7 bases to trimming and J lost 6 bases, with 21 bases between them. The CDR3 reads CSGDTLGGGAGELFF. The CDR3 nucleotides are TGCAGCGGGGACACGTTGGGAGGGGGTGCCGGGGAGCTGTTTTTT.